This TCR beta chain was recovered during a study of T cell changes during pregnancy in multiple sclerosis. Germline values: CDR1 MGHRA, CDR2 YSYEKL. Trimming left V 0 bases short and J 2 bases short, with 11 bases between. The CDR3 loop spans 16 amino acids. TCRdb's table, derived via immunoSEQ multiplex PCR, lists solely in-frame clones and lacks some. Among roughly 69,000 clones listed, approximately 93% were seen once. The chain has TRBV4-1 and TRBJ1-3; weak D call: TRBD1 (6 bases). This TCR was recovered from a female donor with multiple sclerosis, enrolled in a pregnancy study. Sequencing was performed on peripheral blood, taken in the second trimester of pregnancy. CDR3 loop: CASSQEPTGTGNTIYF. CDR3 nucleotides: TGCGCCAGCAGCCAAGAGCCCACAGGGACTGGAAACACCATATATTTT.